The 25 T cell receptor beta chains reported below all come from one sample, sequenced in a study of cytomegalovirus exposure and HLA in healthy donors. Primers for the PCR totalled 60 Vbeta and 13 Jbeta. This table comes from immunoSEQ multiplex PCR, and its TCRdb copy is limited to in-frame clones, with some not included. The sample lists around 140,000 clones; 78% were seen once. The sequencing sample was made of PBMCs. The source is a woman aged 40 to 50 in good health and CMV-seropositive.

The CDR3 is CASSLAGGPTDTQYF. CDR3 bases: TGTGCCAGCAGCTTAGCGGGAGGGCCCACAGATACGCAGTATTTT. The V gene is TRBV5-6, the J gene TRBJ2-3; 10 bases align to TRBD2. Trimming took 2 bases from V and 2 from J; bases not matched to a gene: 2. The CDR3 runs 15 residues. Germline assignment: CDR1 SGHDT and CDR2 YYEEEE.

The chain employs TRBV30 and TRBJ2-7, with D maybe TRBD2 (7 bases). This CDR3 is built from 16 residues. The V end was cut by 1 base, the J end by 7 bases, with 23 bases between. CDR1 and CDR2 (germline): GTSNPN, SVGIG (reference sequence). The CDR3 DNA follows: TGTGCCTGGAGTGAGGGGGGGTGGGCGGGATCTCAAGAGCAGTACTTC. Its protein product is CAWSEGGWAGSQEQYF.

The chain uses TRBV19 and TRBJ1-2; D not certain. Germline V gene data show CDR1 as LNHDA and CDR2 as SQIVND (reference sequence). CDR3 length: 15 residues. With 3 bases removed from V and 0 bases from J, the gap between germline ends came to 11 bases. CDR3 sequence reads: CASSISGVTNYGYTF. In nucleotides, the CDR3 is TGTGCCAGTAGTATTTCGGGAGTAACTAACTATGGCTACACCTTC.

This clone came up a few times. The V and J genes are TRBV2 and TRBJ2-5, with unresolved D. Germline V gene data show CDR1 as SNHLY and CDR2 as FYNNEI. CDR3 size: 12 residues. V gave up 5 bases and J gave up 4 bases, with 8 bases separating them. DNA of the CDR3: TGTGCCAGCAGTCTAGGTCGAGAGACCCAGTACTTC. It encodes CASSLGRETQYF.

A few counts support this clone. The genes are TRBV23-1 and TRBJ2-7; D perhaps matches TRBD1 (5 bases). TRBV23-1 is given ORF status, its function remaining uncertain. Trimming removed 0 bases at V and 0 bases at J, with 12 bases between. The CDR3 sequence is 16 residues long. The CDR3 loop reads CASSQSGRISSYEQYF. The CDR3 coding sequence is TGCGCCAGCAGTCAATCGGGGCGGATAAGCTCCTACGAGCAGTACTTC.

V gene TRBV19 combines with J gene TRBJ2-1, with TRBD2 matching 8 bases. The CDR3 extends over 15 amino acids. CDR1 is LNHDA, CDR2 SQIVND, per germline (reference sequence). With 3 bases clipped from V and 4 bases from J, the junction kept 5 bases outside the gene matches. The CDR3 reads CASSIQLAEYNEQFF. For the CDR3, the DNA is TGTGCCAGTAGTATTCAACTAGCGGAATACAATGAGCAGTTCTTC.

DNA of the CDR3: TGTGCCACCAGCAGTACGGGACAGGAGGATGGCTACACCTTC. It encodes CATSSTGQEDGYTF. V is TRBV15 and J is TRBJ1-2; 8 bases line up with TRBD1. Germline CDR1 reads LNHNV; CDR2 reads YYDKDF (reference sequence). V trimming: 3 bases; J trimming: 6 bases; junction bases outside the gene matches: 6. The CDR3 runs to 14 residues.

The chain carries TRBV5-6 and TRBJ1-5; TRBD1 is a possible D gene (5 bases). Germline CDR1 reads SGHDT; CDR2 reads YYEEEE. The CDR3 covers 15 residues. The V and J ends lost 0 bases and 1 base respectively, with 8 bases between them. CDR3 amino acids: CASSLGGVSNQPQHF. The CDR3 DNA reads TGTGCCAGCAGCTTGGGGGGGGTAAGCAATCAGCCCCAGCATTTT.

This chain joins TRBV7-8 and TRBJ2-5, with D tentatively TRBD2 (6 bases). The J call could be wrong; TRBJ2-7 is a better fit for the DNA end. Germline lookup yields CDR1 SGHVS and CDR2 FQNEAQ. This CDR3 spans 14 amino acids. For the CDR3, the DNA is TGTGCCAGCAGCTTAGAGCGGGTTACCTACGAGCAGTACTTC. It codes for CASSLERVTYEQYF.

The count of this clone is one. The chain joins TRBV7-9 to TRBJ2-2; the match to TRBD2 covers 7 bases. J lost 2 bases, V lost 5 bases, and 5 bases had no gene match. The CDR3 is made up of 15 amino acids. The germline V gene encodes CDR1 SEHNR and CDR2 FQNEAQ (reference sequence). The CDR3 DNA is TGTGCCAGCAGCCCCGGGACTACTAACACCGGGGAGCTGTTTTTT. The encoded protein is CASSPGTTNTGELFF.

The chain couples TRBV30 to TRBJ2-3, with TRBD2 as a possible D gene (6 bases). The CDR3 is made up of 14 amino acids. V was shortened by 0 bases and J by 4 bases, with 11 bases between the two germline ends. Germline V gene sequence: CDR1 GTSNPN, CDR2 SVGIG (reference sequence). The DNA of the CDR3 is TGTGCCTGGAGTGTTACTAGCATAGCAGATACGCAGTATTTT. This encodes CAWSVTSIADTQYF.

This chain connects TRBV4-2 to TRBJ1-6; D is unresolved. The V end was cut by 1 base, the J end by 5 bases, with 12 bases between. CDR3 length: 16 amino acids. Germline lookup yields CDR1 LGHNA and CDR2 YNFKEQ. The CDR3 sequence: CASSQGAGGNNSPLHF. As DNA, the CDR3 is TGTGCCAGCAGCCAAGGGGCTGGAGGAAATAATTCACCCCTCCACTTT.

The V gene is TRBV7-9, the J gene TRBJ2-3; maybe TRBD2 (7 bases). This CDR3 contains 16 residues. Between the trimmed V and J ends, which lost 5 bases and 5 bases, there was a span of 20 bases. CDR1 is SEHNR, CDR2 FQNEAQ, per germline (reference sequence). In nucleotides, the CDR3 is TGTGCCAGCAGCCAGGGGAGAAGCGGGATGAGAGATACGCAGTATTTT. Translated: CASSQGRSGMRDTQYF.

In this sample, this clone turned up many times. The J gene is TRBJ2-7, the V gene TRBV7-9; D unresolved. V gave up 3 bases and J gave up 2 bases, with 11 bases separating them. This CDR3 has 14 residues. Germline V gene data show CDR1 as SEHNR and CDR2 as FQNEAQ (reference sequence). In DNA form, the CDR3 reads TGTGCCAGCAGCTTGGCTCCCGTCCCCTACGAGCAGTACTTC. Residues: CASSLAPVPYEQYF. Combining the CDR3 with reference TRBV7-9 and TRBJ2-7 gives the whole variable domain DTGVSQNPRHKITKRGQNVTFRCDPISEHNRLYWYRQTLGQGPEFLTYFQNEAQLEKSRLLSDRFSAERPKGSFSTLEIQRTEQGDSAMYLCASSLAPVPYEQYFGPGTRLTVT.

This clone showed up many times. The V gene is TRBV19, the J gene TRBJ2-6, with TRBD1 identical over 7 bases. V gave up 4 bases and J gave up 1 base; unmatched junction bases: 4. This CDR3 spans 16 amino acids. Germline V gene data show CDR1 as LNHDA and CDR2 as SQIVND (reference sequence). CDR3 coding DNA: TGTGCCAGTAGTACGTACAGGGGATCTGGGGCCAACGTCCTGACTTTC. This sequence encodes CASSTYRGSGANVLTF.

The chain joins TRBV19 to TRBJ2-2; D gene ambiguous. The CDR3 is 13 residues long. V was trimmed by 4 bases and J by 1 base, leaving 4 bases between them. From germline, CDR1 is LNHDA and CDR2 SQIVND (reference sequence). DNA for the CDR3: TGTGCCAGTAGTACCCAGAACACCGGGGAGCTGTTTTTT. Amino acid sequence: CASSTQNTGELFF.

The chain links TRBV6-5 to TRBJ1-2; 12 bases are shared with TRBD1. Germline-derived CDR1 and CDR2 are MNHEY and SVGAGI. CDR3 length equals 15 residues. The V segment lost 5 bases and the J segment 3 bases; nucleotides outside the gene matches: 4. CDR3 sequence (DNA): TGTGCCAGCAGTCGGGGGACAGGGGGCGACTATGGCTACACCTTC. Amino acid sequence: CASSRGTGGDYGYTF.

The table lists this clone with a few counts. The J gene is TRBJ1-2, the V gene TRBV6-5; possibly TRBD1 for D (5 bases). The V and J ends lost 10 bases and 1 base respectively, with 13 bases between them. Germline values: CDR1 MNHEY, CDR2 SVGAGI. CDR3 length equals 13 residues. This chain's CDR3 is CATGQDLNYGYTF. DNA of the CDR3: TGTGCCACCGGACAAGATCTTAACTATGGCTACACCTTC.

The chain combines TRBV30 with TRBJ2-7; maybe TRBD2 (5 bases). Per germline, CDR1 GTSNPN and CDR2 SVGIG (reference sequence). The CDR3 covers 15 residues. V lost 0 bases to trimming and J lost 4 bases, with 16 bases between them. CDR3 nucleotide sequence: TGTGCCTGGAGTGTACGGTCAGTCGGGGTATACGAGCAGTACTTC. As protein: CAWSVRSVGVYEQYF.

V and J are TRBV2 and TRBJ2-1, with D perhaps matching TRBD2 (5 bases). Deletions cut 6 bases from V and 13 bases from J, with 10 bases between. The CDR3 length is 10 residues. Germline V gene data show CDR1 as SNHLY and CDR2 as FYNNEI. This CDR3 reads CASSETKQFF. CDR3 nucleotides: TGTGCCAGCAGCGAGACTAAACAGTTCTTC.

The chain is built from TRBV2 and TRBJ2-1; 10 bases map to TRBD2. The CDR3 is 15 amino acids. Germline V gene lookup returns CDR1 SNHLY and CDR2 FYNNEI. Trimming took 5 bases from V and 4 from J; bases not matched to a gene: 5. CDR3 nucleotides: TGTGCCAGCAGTCGGACTAGCGGAGTTTACAATGAGCAGTTCTTC. As protein: CASSRTSGVYNEQFF.

The chain joins TRBV21-1 to TRBJ2-7; the D call in the table, TRBD2, was not verified against the DNA. TRBV21-1 is shown as a pseudogene. The CDR3 loop spans 13 amino acids. CDR3 bases: TGTGCCAGAAGGACCGGGACTAGCTACGAGCAGTACTTC. The encoded protein is CARRTGTSYEQYF.

This chain connects TRBV7-2 to TRBJ1-5, with TRBD1 matching over 7 bases. This CDR3 has 14 residues. Trimming took 5 bases from V and 3 from J; bases not matched to a gene: 4. Germline V gene data show CDR1 as SGHTA and CDR2 as FQGNSA. The CDR3 region is CASSPQGSNQPQHF. The CDR3 DNA follows: TGTGCCAGCAGCCCACAGGGGTCCAATCAGCCCCAGCATTTT.

This clone was seen a handful of times. The chain uses TRBV2 and TRBJ1-5; 9 bases are a match to TRBD1. CDR1 SNHLY and CDR2 FYNNEI come from the germline V gene. Losses at the gene ends were 7 bases for V and 6 bases for J; bases not matched to a gene: 7. The CDR3 is made up of 14 amino acids. The CDR3 region is CASNTGGAGQPQHF. DNA for the CDR3: TGTGCCAGCAATACAGGGGGCGCGGGTCAGCCCCAGCATTTT. The whole variable domain, filled in from reference TRBV2 and TRBJ1-5, reads EPEVTQTPSHQVTQMGQEVILRCVPISNHLYFYWYRQILGQKVEFLVSFYNNEISEKSEIFDDQFSVERPDGSNFTLKIRSTKLEDSAMYFCASNTGGAGQPQHFGDGTRLSIL.

The chain has TRBV27 and TRBJ2-7, with 10 nucleotides matching TRBD2. The V gene's germline CDR1 is MNHEY and CDR2 SMNVEV (reference sequence). This CDR3 contains 14 residues. After removal of 6 bases from V and 6 bases from J, the junction contained 8 bases not matched to a gene. The CDR3 sequence: CASRTPGLAREQYF. CDR3 coding DNA: TGTGCCAGCAGAACACCGGGACTAGCGCGCGAGCAGTACTTC.